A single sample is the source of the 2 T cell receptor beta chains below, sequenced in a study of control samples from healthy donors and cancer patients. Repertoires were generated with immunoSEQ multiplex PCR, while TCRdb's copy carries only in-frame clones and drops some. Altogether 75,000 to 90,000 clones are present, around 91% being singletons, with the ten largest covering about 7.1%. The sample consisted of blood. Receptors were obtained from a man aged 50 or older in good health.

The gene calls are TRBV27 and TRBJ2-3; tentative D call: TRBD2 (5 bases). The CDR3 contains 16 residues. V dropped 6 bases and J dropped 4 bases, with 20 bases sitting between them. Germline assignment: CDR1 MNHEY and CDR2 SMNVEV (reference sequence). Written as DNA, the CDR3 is TGTGCCAGCAGCATGGGAGTTTTCGCCCGGGCAGATACGCAGTATTTT. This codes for CASSMGVFARADTQYF.

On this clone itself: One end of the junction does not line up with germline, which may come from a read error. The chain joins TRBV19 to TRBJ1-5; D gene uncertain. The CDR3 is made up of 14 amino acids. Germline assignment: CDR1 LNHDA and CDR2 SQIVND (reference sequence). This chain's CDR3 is CASSSVAENRPQHF. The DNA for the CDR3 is TGTGCCAGTAGTTCAGTGGCTGAAAATCGGCCCCAGCATTTT.